This TCR beta chain was sequenced in a study of blood T cell repertoires in COVID-19. Study summary: T cells, B-cell-depleted T cells, or PBMCs provided the cDNA or gDNA that served as material.

With 2 bases clipped from V and 11 bases from J, the junction kept 9 bases outside the gene matches. This CDR3 is 14 amino acids long. Germline lookup yields CDR1 MNHNS and CDR2 SASEGT. As originally analysed: Reference gene primer amplification gave estimated nucleated cell counts. The method was immunoSEQ multiplex PCR; TCRdb's version includes in-frame clones alone and lacks a portion of them. V, J and clone size were drawn from that table, and D and trimming were deduced from the DNA. Here the sample spans roughly 160,000 clones, about 87% being singletons. The source material was peripheral blood. This chain joins TRBV6-1 and TRBJ1-3, with 7 bases lining up with TRBD1. The origin of this receptor is a man in his 60s with acute or convalescent COVID-19. This chain's CDR3 is CASSERGTVQPIYF. CDR3 nucleotide sequence: TGTGCCAGCAGTGAAAGGGGGACAGTTCAGCCCATATATTTT.